A selection of T cell receptor beta chains follows, all from one sample in a study of shared clonotypes between healthy human individuals. Assay: immunoSEQ multiplex PCR; the TCRdb copy retains only in-frame clones and omits some. Of 1 million to 1.3 million clones in the sample, approximately 80% were seen once. Sequencing input: memory CD4+ T cells from PBMCs. These receptors came from a man aged 18 to 29 in good health. Some clones in this sample may be carry-over from other donors' samples. The CDR3 runs from the conserved cysteine through the conserved F or W. The order of the fields is clone size, CDR3 length, V gene, J gene, D gene, CDR3 DNA, CDR3 protein. A D gene is named only where the DNA matches it firmly. The listing skips clone size in some rows; elsewhere it reads once, few, many or a size class.

NA	13	TRBV30	TRBJ1-5	NA	TGTGCCTTGGAGGGAGGAGGCAATCAGCCCCAGCATTTT	CALEGGGNQPQHF
NA	18	TRBV5-1	TRBJ2-7	NA	TGCGCCAGCAGCTCCGGCCTGACCTCGCGGGACTGGACCTACGAGCAGTACTTC	CASSSGLTSRDWTYEQYF
NA	13	TRBV11-3	TRBJ2-2	NA	TGTGCCAGCAGCTTCACTAGCACCGGGGAGCTGTTTTTT	CASSFTSTGELFF
NA	16	TRBV9	TRBJ1-2	NA	TGTGCCAGCAGCGCCGGGACTGGGTTTACGAACTATGGCTACACCTTC	CASSAGTGFTNYGYTF
few	12	TRBV29-1	TRBJ2-7	NA	TGCAGCGTTGGCCAGCCCGCCAACGAGCAGTACTTC	CSVGQPANEQYF
NA	17	TRBV7-9	TRBJ1-1	TRBD1	TGTGCCAGCAGCTCAATTTGGGGGACAGGAGTCAACACTGAAGCTTTCTTT	CASSSIWGTGVNTEAFF
few	12	TRBV5-4	TRBJ1-4	NA	TGTGCCAGCAGCTTGGCTAATGAAAAACTGTTTTTT	CASSLANEKLFF
NA	18	TRBV4-2	TRBJ2-1	NA	TGTGCCAGCAGCCAAGATTTCGCCCCGGGACTCCCGGGGAATGAGCAGTTCTTC	CASSQDFAPGLPGNEQFF
few	17	TRBV30	TRBJ2-5	TRBD2	TGTGCCTGGAGTAGGGCTAGCGGGAGCGGGTTTAGTGAGACCCAGTACTTC	CAWSRASGSGFSETQYF
NA	14	TRBV14	TRBJ1-5	NA	TGTGCCAGTACCGGGGCAGTTAGCAATCAGCCCCAGCATTTT	CASTGAVSNQPQHF
few	14	TRBV19	TRBJ2-2	NA	TGTGCCAGTAGTATTTCGTCCGGGGGCGCGGAGCTGTTTTTT	CASSISSGGAELFF
NA	16	TRBV10-3	TRBJ2-1	TRBD2	TGTGCCATCAGTGCCAACCCAGCGGGGGTAGATTATGAGCAGTTCTTC	CAISANPAGVDYEQFF
NA	16	TRBV29-1	TRBJ1-3	NA	TGCAGCGTTGAAGATCGAAGCGGCTCGGCAGGAAACACCATATATTTT	CSVEDRSGSAGNTIYF
NA	19	TRBV7-2	TRBJ1-2	TRBD1	TGTGCCAGCAGCTGGGGGGGGAGAGGATTGGGACAGGGATCCTATGGCTACACCTTC	CASSWGGRGLGQGSYGYTF
NA	14	TRBV4-3	TRBJ2-7	NA	TGCGCCAGCAGCCAAGATCGGATGTCCTACGAGCAGTACTTC	CASSQDRMSYEQYF
NA	14	TRBV9	TRBJ1-4	TRBD1	TGTGCCAGCAGCGTTGGACAGGGTAACGAAAAACTGTTTTTT	CASSVGQGNEKLFF
NA	15	TRBV6-5	TRBJ1-4	NA	TGTGCCAGCAGTTACTACGGGGCCTTAGGAGAAAAACTGTTTTTT	CASSYYGALGEKLFF
few	16	TRBV2	TRBJ2-7	NA	TGTGCCAGCATCTCTTTGTGGGAGGCCCTCTCCTACGAGCAGTACTTC	CASISLWEALSYEQYF
NA	16	TRBV7-3	TRBJ2-1	TRBD2	TGTGCCAGCAGCACCTCTAGCGGGAGGGCCTTAGGTGAGCAGTTCTTC	CASSTSSGRALGEQFF
NA	13	TRBV6-5	TRBJ1-2	NA	TGTGCCAGCTTACGGGAAGGGGGAGATGGCTACACCTTC	CASLREGGDGYTF
few	13	TRBV15	TRBJ2-5	NA	TGTGCCACCAGCAGAGCGATGGGTGAGACCCAGTACTTC	CATSRAMGETQYF
few	18	TRBV5-4	TRBJ2-6	NA	TGTGCCAGCAGCGCAGGGGGGACAGAAATCTCTGGGGCCAACGTCCTGACTTTC	CASSAGGTEISGANVLTF
NA	13	TRBV19	TRBJ1-1	NA	TGTGCCTCTAGGGACACCCTGGGGGCTGAAGCTTTCTTT	CASRDTLGAEAFF
NA	14	TRBV5-1	TRBJ2-7	TRBD1	TGCGCCAGCAGCTCGGACAGGAGCGCCTACGAGCAGTACTTC	CASSSDRSAYEQYF
NA	14	TRBV5-1	TRBJ2-1	NA	TGCGCCAGCAGCTTGATGAATGGCTACAATGAGCAGTTCTTC	CASSLMNGYNEQFF
NA	16	TRBV5-1	TRBJ1-1	TRBD1	TGCGCCAGCACCTTCTCGGCAGGGGGGTGGGGCACTGAAGCTTTCTTT	CASTFSAGGWGTEAFF
NA	17	TRBV5-1	TRBJ1-2	NA	TGCGCCAGCAGCTTGGGGCCCACCGAATCCGCTAACTATGGCTACACCTTC	CASSLGPTESANYGYTF
NA	15	TRBV14	TRBJ2-5	NA	TGTGCCAGCAGCCAGGACTCGGTGGATCAAGAGACCCAGTACTTC	CASSQDSVDQETQYF